This T cell receptor beta chain emerged from a study of CD8 T cells in Susac syndrome. RNA, at about 0.45 to 1 ug, was reverse transcribed with random hexamers. TCRdb used MiXCR to reprocess the immunoSEQ multiplex PCR reads, holding one entry per CDR3 protein. Of 330,000 or so distinct CDR3 sequences listed, 70% to 90% are singletons. High-throughput TCR beta sequencing covered peripheral CD8+ and CD4+ T cells. Sequencing used CD8+ T cells from PBMCs. The sequence was obtained from a human donor with multiple sclerosis.

The CDR3 sequence is CASSQDWRQEIVYNEQFF. DNA of the CDR3: TGCGCCAGCAGCCAAGATTGGCGACAGGAGATAGTATACAATGAGCAGTTCTTC. The chain couples TRBV4-3 to TRBJ2-1; D might be TRBD1 (6 bases). V lost 0 bases, J lost 4 bases, and 19 bases lay in between. Germline V lookup: CDR1 LGHNA, CDR2 YSLEER. The length of the CDR3 is 18 residues.